This T cell receptor (beta chain) came from a study of T cell responses to AZD1222 COVID-19 vaccine. Study in general: Analysis merged second doses at about 4 or about 12 weeks. The study, taken as a whole, reports: Regions 160-218 and 743-854 dominated among vaccine-associated CD4 TCRs spanning spike. Epitopes outside B.1.351 and B.1.1.7 mutated regions reportedly drew nearly half of spike TCRs. Clonal diversity may have been underestimated in mostly white British donors.

Details on this clone: Its antigen is unidentified.

Clones were read by immunoSEQ multiplex PCR, and TCRdb kept only the in-frame ones, dropping some. The data hold nearly 110,000 clones, with around 91% observed a single time. The material sequenced was peripheral blood, taken on day 0 of AZD1222 vaccination. The sequence came from an adult in good health.

The CDR3 DNA sequence: TGTGCCAGTAGTATAGGGAGCTCTCCACAGTTCTTC. This sequence encodes CASSIGSSPQFF. The chain recombines TRBV19 with TRBJ2-1, with D unresolved. The CDR3 is made up of 12 amino acids. V gave up 1 base and J gave up 13 bases, with 11 bases separating them. CDR1 and CDR2 from the germline V gene are LNHDA and SQIVND (reference sequence).